This TCR beta chain originates from a study of technical replicates of blood from a few donors. The assay was immunoSEQ multiplex PCR, and TCRdb's table has in-frame clones only and misses some. The sample carries over 55,000 clones, around 97% recorded once. Per the germline V gene, CDR1 is MDHEN and CDR2 is SYDVKM. Trimming at V came to 6 bases and at J to 0 bases, leaving 9 bases not matched to a gene. This CDR3 spans 17 amino acids. Sequencing was performed on T cells isolated from PBMCs. This sequence originates from a human donor in good health. The rearrangement joins TRBV28 to TRBJ1-5; the match to TRBD1 covers 9 bases. CDR3 nucleotides: TGTGCCAGCAGGGACAGGGGTGCCCTTACTAGCAATCAGCCCCAGCATTTT. Amino acid sequence: CASRDRGALTSNQPQHF. The complete variable domain, with remaining parts taken from reference TRBV28 and TRBJ1-5, reads DVKVTQSSRYLVKRTGEKVFLECVQDMDHENMFWYRQDPGLGLRLIYFSYDVKMKEKGDIPEGYSVSREKKERFSLILESASTNQTSMYLCASRDRGALTSNQPQHFGDGTRLSIL.